The present T cell receptor (beta chain) was sequenced within a study of T-cell reconstitution after alpha-beta-depleted transplantation in children. Study findings and constraints: After one year, T-cell counts and TCRbeta diversity mostly came from new T cells. Certain patients had high TCRbeta diversity at day 60, and it came from recipient T cells and thymic progenitors that survived.

Molecular barcoding with unique molecular identifiers was used for the TCRbeta library. MiXCR, run by TCRdb on the PCR reads, gives a single entry per CDR3 protein. Here the sample spans 450,000 to 600,000 distinct CDR3 sequences, approximately 13% being singletons. Notes on this clonotype: The antigen is undetermined.

The CDR3 is 21 residues long. The germline V gene encodes CDR1 SGHRS and CDR2 YFSETQ. The trim removed 5 bases at V and 5 bases at J, leaving 25 bases unmatched. This chain connects TRBV5-1 to TRBJ2-1, with 10 bases matching TRBD2. The sequence was collected from a male patient between 5 and 17 years old who had a stem cell transplant for acute myeloid leukemia, so the T cells may come from the graft donor. This sample comprised PBMCs, mostly from graft donor cells, obtained 360 days after TCRalphabeta/CD19-depleted stem cell transplant. CDR3 amino acids: CASRLMGPPGTSVFRHNEQFF. Written as DNA, the CDR3 is TGCGCCAGCAGATTGATGGGACCTCCCGGGACTAGCGTTTTTCGGCACAATGAGCAGTTCTTC.